These T cell receptor beta chains were read from a single sample in a study of CD8 T cells in ankylosing spondylitis. TCRdb re-analysed the 5' RACE reads in MiXCR, keeping a single row per CDR3 protein. Here the sample spans just under 550,000 distinct CDR3 sequences, over 9.5% being singletons. Sequenced sample: blood, either unsorted or a sorted T cell fraction (not recorded which). These receptors all come from a male donor with ankylosing spondylitis. Each CDR3 is given with its conserved first and last residue. A D gene is named only where the DNA matches it firmly. Expanded clones get a size class; other rows say once, few or many, or leave the size out.

cdr3_nt: TGCGCCAGCAGCTGGACCAGCGGCTCGGACACTGAAGCTTTCTTT
cdr3_aa: CASSWTSGSDTEAFF
clone_size: once
j_call: TRBJ1-1
v_call: TRBV5-1
d_call: .

cdr3_nt: TGTGCCAGCAGTTTTGGAAGGGCCGACACTGAAGCTTTCTTT
cdr3_aa: CASSFGRADTEAFF
clone_size: .
j_call: TRBJ1-1
v_call: TRBV12-3/TRBV12-4
d_call: .

cdr3_nt: TGTGCCAGCAGCTTAACGGGTAGCGGGAGCAATGAGCAGTTCTTC
cdr3_aa: CASSLTGSGSNEQFF
clone_size: .
j_call: TRBJ2-1
v_call: TRBV7-9
d_call: TRBD2

cdr3_nt: TGTGCCAGCAGCCCCCCCCGGGAGGGGCGAGAGACCCAGTACTTC
cdr3_aa: CASSPPREGRETQYF
clone_size: .
j_call: TRBJ2-5
v_call: TRBV12-3/TRBV12-4
d_call: TRBD2

cdr3_nt: TGTGCCAGCAGCTCCAGTTCTGGGACAGCCTATAATTCACCCCTCCACTTT
cdr3_aa: CASSSSSGTAYNSPLHF
clone_size: .
j_call: TRBJ1-6
v_call: TRBV7-9
d_call: TRBD1

cdr3_nt: TGCGCCAGCAGCTTGGAGAGGGGGGAAGAGACCCAGTACTTC
cdr3_aa: CASSLERGEETQYF
clone_size: .
j_call: TRBJ2-5
v_call: TRBV5-1
d_call: .

cdr3_nt: TGTGCCAGCAGCTCCGGGACTAGCCGCAATGAGCAGTTCTTC
cdr3_aa: CASSSGTSRNEQFF
clone_size: few
j_call: TRBJ2-1
v_call: TRBV11-3
d_call: TRBD2

cdr3_nt: TGCAGTGCTGAGAGGGAGACCCAGTACTTC
cdr3_aa: CSAERETQYF
clone_size: few
j_call: TRBJ2-5
v_call: TRBV20-1
d_call: .

cdr3_nt: TGCAGCGTTCGTTTGGGTACGGGAGGGGCCTTCAATGAGCAGTTCTTC
cdr3_aa: CSVRLGTGGAFNEQFF
clone_size: few
j_call: TRBJ2-1
v_call: TRBV29-1
d_call: TRBD2

cdr3_nt: TGCAGTGCTAGTGCGAGCGGGAGGGCATGGACAGATACGCAGTATTTT
cdr3_aa: CSASASGRAWTDTQYF
clone_size: .
j_call: TRBJ2-3
v_call: TRBV20-1
d_call: TRBD2

cdr3_nt: TGTGCCAGCAGCCCACAACCGGGATCTCGGGAGACCCAGTACTTC
cdr3_aa: CASSPQPGSRETQYF
clone_size: few
j_call: TRBJ2-5
v_call: TRBV11-2
d_call: .

cdr3_nt: TGCGCCAGCAGCCGAACCAATTCGTACGAGCAGTACTTC
cdr3_aa: CASSRTNSYEQYF
clone_size: few
j_call: TRBJ2-7
v_call: TRBV5-1
d_call: .

cdr3_nt: TGTGCCAGCAGCCAAGACCCGCCCAGGGTGAGCAATCAGCCCCAGCATTTT
cdr3_aa: CASSQDPPRVSNQPQHF
clone_size: .
j_call: TRBJ1-5
v_call: TRBV4-2
d_call: .

cdr3_nt: TGTGCCAGCAGCGGGCCCTCCTCTGGAAACACCATATATTTT
cdr3_aa: CASSGPSSGNTIYF
clone_size: .
j_call: TRBJ1-3
v_call: TRBV21-1
d_call: .

cdr3_nt: TGTGCCAGCCGAGAGGACCATTACAATGAGCAGTTCTTC
cdr3_aa: CASREDHYNEQFF
clone_size: .
j_call: TRBJ2-1
v_call: TRBV3-1
d_call: .

cdr3_nt: TGCAGTGCTAGAGACCTACTGTCCGGGGAGCTGTTTTTT
cdr3_aa: CSARDLLSGELFF
clone_size: few
j_call: TRBJ2-2
v_call: TRBV20-1
d_call: .

cdr3_nt: TGTGCCACCAGTGATCCCCTTGCGGGGTCCCCAGAGCAGTACTTC
cdr3_aa: CATSDPLAGSPEQYF
clone_size: .
j_call: TRBJ2-7
v_call: TRBV24-1
d_call: .

cdr3_nt: TGTGCCAGCAGCCCACCGGGACAGGGAGGGACCCAGTACTTC
cdr3_aa: CASSPPGQGGTQYF
clone_size: few
j_call: TRBJ2-5
v_call: TRBV7-2
d_call: TRBD1

cdr3_nt: TGTGCCAGCAGAACGGGACTAGCGGGAGGGCGTGAGCAGTTCTTC
cdr3_aa: CASRTGLAGGREQFF
clone_size: few
j_call: TRBJ2-1
v_call: TRBV6-1
d_call: TRBD2

cdr3_nt: TGTGCCAGCAGGGCCCTCGGGAGCGGGAGGACCCACGAGCAGTACTTC
cdr3_aa: CASRALGSGRTHEQYF
clone_size: few
j_call: TRBJ2-7
v_call: TRBV2
d_call: TRBD2

cdr3_nt: TGCGCCAGCAGCTTGACTATGAGCTCCTACAATGAGCAGTTCTTC
cdr3_aa: CASSLTMSSYNEQFF
clone_size: few
j_call: TRBJ2-1
v_call: TRBV5-1
d_call: .

cdr3_nt: TGTGCCAGCAGCTCGCCGGGACACCTAAACATTCAGTACTTC
cdr3_aa: CASSSPGHLNIQYF
clone_size: few
j_call: TRBJ2-4
v_call: TRBV5-6
d_call: .

cdr3_nt: TGTGCCAGCAGCTTAGCGGCGATAGAGTACACCGGGGAGCTGTTTTTT
cdr3_aa: CASSLAAIEYTGELFF
clone_size: few
j_call: TRBJ2-2
v_call: TRBV7-2
d_call: .

cdr3_nt: TGTGCCAGCTCACCCGACCACTACAATGAGCAGTTCTTC
cdr3_aa: CASSPDHYNEQFF
clone_size: many
j_call: TRBJ2-1
v_call: TRBV18
d_call: .

cdr3_nt: TGTGCCAGCAGCTCGGATCAGACAGGGTCCTACAATGAGCAGTTCTTC
cdr3_aa: CASSSDQTGSYNEQFF
clone_size: .
j_call: TRBJ2-1
v_call: TRBV12-3/TRBV12-4
d_call: TRBD1

cdr3_nt: TGTGCCAGCAGTTTTAACCAGGGGTCGGATCAGCCCCAGCATTTT
cdr3_aa: CASSFNQGSDQPQHF
clone_size: .
j_call: TRBJ1-5
v_call: TRBV27
d_call: .

cdr3_nt: TGTGCCAGTAGTTATTCGAGCTCCTACAATGAGCAGTTCTTC
cdr3_aa: CASSYSSSYNEQFF
clone_size: few
j_call: TRBJ2-1
v_call: TRBV19
d_call: .

cdr3_nt: TGTGCCAGCAGCTTGATACAGGGATGGAACTATGGCTACACCTTC
cdr3_aa: CASSLIQGWNYGYTF
clone_size: many
j_call: TRBJ1-2
v_call: TRBV7-9
d_call: .

cdr3_nt: TGCAGTGCTAGAGGCAGCGGGATCGGTACGGAGACCCAGTACTTC
cdr3_aa: CSARGSGIGTETQYF
clone_size: .
j_call: TRBJ2-5
v_call: TRBV20-1
d_call: TRBD2

cdr3_nt: TGTGCCAGCAGCTCAGCTAGTCCGAGCTCCTACAATGAGCAGTTCTTC
cdr3_aa: CASSSASPSSYNEQFF
clone_size: many
j_call: TRBJ2-1
v_call: TRBV11-1
d_call: .

cdr3_nt: TGTGCCAGCAGTTACATGGCAGACAATCAGCCCCAGCATTTT
cdr3_aa: CASSYMADNQPQHF
clone_size: .
j_call: TRBJ1-5
v_call: TRBV6-2/TRBV6-3
d_call: .

cdr3_nt: TGTGCCAGCAGCTTAGTGGGTACAGGAGGACTGGATACGCAGTATTTT
cdr3_aa: CASSLVGTGGLDTQYF
clone_size: .
j_call: TRBJ2-3
v_call: TRBV7-2
d_call: .

cdr3_nt: TGTGCCAGCAGCCAAAATCGAAGGACGAACTATGGCTACACCTTC
cdr3_aa: CASSQNRRTNYGYTF
clone_size: few
j_call: TRBJ1-2
v_call: TRBV4-2
d_call: .